This T cell receptor beta chain stems from a study of regulatory T cells in long-lasting Graves disease. The CDR3 covers 13 residues. Germline V gene lookup returns CDR1 MNHNS and CDR2 SASEGT. Trimming took 3 bases from V and 5 from J, leaving 8 bases between them. CDR3-region Arm-PCR and iRepertoire HTBI primers produced the TCR beta libraries. TCRdb reprocessed the multiplex PCR reads via MiXCR and lists one record per CDR3 protein. This sample has roughly 610,000 distinct CDR3 sequences, with roughly 15% found just once. This clonotype has only a few counts. Time point here: newly diagnosed GD, antithyroid drugs for less than 3 months. With RNA extracted from PBMCs as input, the TCR library was made. The sample was also linked to a second study, of T cells in Graves' hyperthyroidism and ophthalmopathy.

This specimen was peripheral blood mononuclear cells (PBMCs), taken at new diagnosis, from a patient treated with antithyroid drugs. The J gene is TRBJ2-1, the V gene TRBV6-1; no definite D call. The sequence derives from a woman aged 25 to 45 with Graves disease. The DNA of the CDR3 is TGTGCCAGCAGTGACTCGAAACACAATGAGCAGTTCTTC. Amino acid sequence: CASSDSKHNEQFF.